This T cell receptor (beta chain) was retrieved from a study of Tregs in tolerant kidney transplant recipients. Study-level results: Antigen-driven expansion was suggested because donor-specific Tregs expanded more than all Tregs in tolerant patients. For some patients, primers changed over time, blocking nucleotide-level comparison. Tregs expanded with activated donor B cells seemed most donor-specific.

Comment on this clone: The target antigen is unknown.

Unstimulated Tregs (CD4+CD25+CD127-) and CD4+CD25- non-Tregs were sorted from PBMCs. V gave up 3 bases and J gave up 4 bases; unmatched junction bases: 3. The CDR3 has 14 residues. Germline values: CDR1 MNHEY, CDR2 SMNVEV (reference sequence). Produced via immunoSEQ multiplex PCR; TCRdb's table is partial and in-frame only. This sample has more than 60,000 clones, with roughly 98% found just once. The clonotype comes from a human donor who received a combined kidney and bone marrow transplant. The chain uses TRBV27 and TRBJ2-5; TRBD1 matches 9 bases. The input for sequencing was CD4+ T cells from blood, taken before the transplant. The DNA of the CDR3 is TGTGCCAGCAGTTTGGGGACAGGGTTAGAGACCCAGTACTTC. Residues: CASSLGTGLETQYF.